This entry lists 9 T cell receptor beta chains sequenced from one sample in a study of T cell responses to AZD1222 COVID-19 vaccine. Data came from immunoSEQ multiplex PCR; TCRdb stores just in-frame clones and leaves some out. This table has over 60,000 clones, about nine tenths appearing once. The specimen was peripheral blood, collected on day 0 of AZD1222 vaccination. These receptors were obtained from an adult in good health.

In this sample, this clone turned up a few times. The rearrangement uses TRBV5-1 and TRBJ2-5; 11 bases map to TRBD2. This CDR3 is 15 amino acids long. From germline, CDR1 is SGHRS and CDR2 YFSETQ. Trimming cost V 4 bases and J 3 bases; bases outside gene matches: 5. The CDR3 spells CASSTWGLAEETQYF. In DNA form, the CDR3 reads TGCGCCAGCAGCACCTGGGGACTAGCGGAAGAGACCCAGTACTTC.

This chain uses TRBV14 with TRBJ1-2, with D possibly being TRBD1 (6 bases). Germline assignment: CDR1 SGHDN and CDR2 FVKESK. The CDR3 has 13 amino acids. The germline V and J ends were trimmed by 4 bases and 0 bases, with 6 bases remaining between them. CDR3 bases: TGTGCCAGCAGCCGGACAGCTAACTATGGCTACACCTTC. This codes for CASSRTANYGYTF. Together with reference TRBV14 and TRBJ1-2, the CDR3 gives the full variable domain: EAGVTQFPSHSVIEKGQTVTLRCDPISGHDNLYWYRRVMGKEIKFLLHFVKESKQDESGMPNNRFLAERTGGTYSTLKVQPAELEDSGVYFCASSRTANYGYTFGSGTRLTVV.

This chain joins TRBV7-9 and TRBJ1-1, with 12 bases that match TRBD1. CDR3 length equals 15 residues. With V trimmed by 5 bases and J by 7 bases, 8 bases remained unmatched. Germline V gene data show CDR1 as SEHNR and CDR2 as FQNEAQ (reference sequence). The CDR3 bases are TGTGCCAGCAGCCCCCAGGGACAGGGGGCAGTTGAAGCTTTCTTT. Protein: CASSPQGQGAVEAFF.

The chain has TRBV30 and TRBJ2-7; unclear D gene. Germline assignment: CDR1 GTSNPN and CDR2 SVGIG (reference sequence). Between the trimmed V and J ends, which lost 0 bases and 6 bases, there was a span of 12 bases. This CDR3 has 13 amino acids. Here the CDR3 reads CAWSVQQQPEQYF. DNA for the CDR3: TGTGCCTGGAGTGTACAGCAACAGCCCGAGCAGTACTTC.

The sample holds one count of this clone. This chain joins TRBV30 and TRBJ1-1; D remains unclear. Trimming shortened V by 5 bases and J by 3 bases, and 10 bases separated the two germline ends. Per the germline V gene, CDR1 is GTSNPN and CDR2 is SVGIG (reference sequence). This CDR3 comprises 12 residues. CDR3 in DNA: TGTGCCTGGTGTCTGCGGCACACTGAAGCTTTCTTT. Amino acids: CAWCLRHTEAFF.

The V and J genes are TRBV16 and TRBJ1-5; D may be TRBD1 (6 bases). Germline V gives CDR1 KGHSY, CDR2 FQNENV. This CDR3 is 15 amino acids long. V lost 4 bases and J 6 bases, leaving 16 bases between the germline ends. CDR3 DNA sequence: TGTGCCAGCAGCCTAACGGCCAGGGGCGGTCAGCCCCAGCATTTT. Translation: CASSLTARGGQPQHF.

This sequence joins TRBV29-1 and TRBJ2-1; unclear D gene. The CDR3 has 11 amino acids. Germline values: CDR1 SQVTM, CDR2 ANQGSEA. V was pared by 6 bases and J by 6 bases, with 9 bases between. CDR3 nucleotide sequence: TGCAGCGTCGGTAGGGTCAATGAGCAGTTCTTC. This sequence encodes CSVGRVNEQFF.

The V gene is TRBV5-1, the J gene TRBJ1-4, with D maybe TRBD1 (6 bases). CDR1 is SGHRS and CDR2 is YFSETQ in the germline V gene. The germline V and J ends were trimmed by 0 bases and 8 bases, with 14 bases remaining between them. This CDR3 has 15 amino acids. This CDR3 is CASSLESLRGEKLFF. The CDR3 bases are TGCGCCAGCAGCTTGGAATCCCTTAGGGGGGAAAAACTGTTTTTT.

This sequence joins TRBV9 and TRBJ2-3; D is perhaps TRBD2 (5 bases). V dropped 0 bases and J dropped 4 bases, with 12 bases sitting between them. CDR1 and CDR2 (germline): SGDLS, YYNGEE. The CDR3 totals 15 residues. The chain's CDR3 is CASSVAGVGADTQYF. The CDR3, as DNA: TGTGCCAGCAGCGTAGCCGGGGTCGGGGCAGATACGCAGTATTTT.